The sequence of this TCR beta chain was determined in a study of blood T cell repertoires in COVID-19. TCRdb's table, derived via immunoSEQ multiplex PCR, lists solely in-frame clones and lacks some. Of nearly 70,000 clones listed, approximately 88% were seen once; the top ten hold 6% to 7%. Germline CDR1 SGHTA, CDR2 FQGNSA. The CDR3 covers 13 residues. V was cut by 5 bases and J by 6 bases, with 13 bases left in between. The chain employs TRBV7-2 and TRBJ2-5, with D possibly TRBD2 on 6 matching bases. Sequences were obtained from peripheral blood. This receptor was obtained from a woman aged 65 to 85 with acute or convalescent COVID-19. The DNA for the CDR3 is TGTGCCAGCAGCGGGTTAGCGGCGAAGACCCAGTACTTC. It is translated as CASSGLAAKTQYF.